This T cell receptor beta chain was recorded in a study of blood T cell repertoires in COVID-19. V was cut by 0 bases and J by 0 bases, with 12 bases left in between. In germline, CDR1 is MGHRA, CDR2 YSYEKL. The CDR3 is 16 amino acids. In the authors' methods: Estimation of nucleated cell counts relied on the amplification of reference gene primers. TCRdb's copy holds only in-frame clones and misses some; the assay was immunoSEQ multiplex PCR. V and J calls and clone size are those listed in that table; D and trimming were worked out from the DNA. This sample has roughly 280,000 clones, with roughly 89% found just once. Donors in Cohort 3 counted as recovered after two negative PCRs, clearance, or symptom resolution.

Sample: PBMCs or T cells enriched from blood (not recorded which). J is TRBJ2-7 and V is TRBV4-1; tentatively, D is TRBD2 (6 bases). This sequence was found in a woman aged 55-69 years who had recovered from COVID-19. CDR3 in amino acids: CASSQDGGESSYEQYF. The CDR3, as DNA: TGCGCCAGCAGCCAAGACGGGGGTGAGAGCTCCTACGAGCAGTACTTC.